The entry that follows covers one T cell receptor (beta chain) sequence. This CDR3 has 14 amino acids. Germline V gene sequence: CDR1 ENHRY, CDR2 SYGVKD. Deletions cut 5 bases from V and 4 bases from J, with 12 bases between. The data were produced by immunoSEQ multiplex PCR, yet TCRdb's version contains in-frame clones alone and is incomplete. The sample consists of roughly 2.1 million clones, roughly 91% of them appearing once. The data derive from a study of shared clonotypes between healthy human individuals. In the naive CD8 group, cells lacked CD45RO and were positively selected for CCR7, so terminally differentiated effector memory CD45RA+ cells were left out.

The receptor was derived from a man aged 18 to 30 in good health. Some clones in this sample may be carry-over from other donors' samples. The sample taken for sequencing was naive CD8+ T cells from PBMCs. V and J are TRBV10-3 and TRBJ1-3, with D uncertain. In DNA form, the CDR3 reads TGTGCCATCAGTTTAACAGTGACCGGAAACACCATATATTTT. Translated: CAISLTVTGNTIYF.